What follows are 31 T cell receptor beta chains derived from one specimen sequenced in a study of OX40 agonist ivuxolimab in advanced cancers. TCRdb keeps only in-frame clones here, not all; method: immunoSEQ multiplex PCR. Of approximately 70,000 clones in the sample, approximately 89% were seen once. Sequenced here: CD4+ or CD8+ T cells sorted from blood, sampled in a trial of the OX40 agonist ivuxolimab. These receptors all stem from an adult with an advanced solid tumor such as melanoma, head and neck, liver or kidney cancer.

This chain uses TRBV7-8 with TRBJ2-6, with a tentative D call TRBD2 (6 bases). The CDR3 has 14 residues. Germline V gene lookup returns CDR1 SGHVS and CDR2 FQNEAQ. The V gene lost 4 bases and the J gene lost 4 bases, with 8 bases spanning the gap. In nucleotides, the CDR3 is TGTGCCAGCAGCTCGGGGGTAGGGGCCAACGTCCTGACTTTC. This gives the protein CASSSGVGANVLTF. Using reference TRBV7-8 and TRBJ2-6 for the parts outside the CDR3, the full variable domain is GAGVSQSPRYKVAKRGQDVALRCDPISGHVSLFWYQQALGQGPEFLTYFQNEAQLDKSGLPSDRFFAERPEGSVSTLKIQRTQQEDSAVYLCASSSGVGANVLTFGAGSRLTVL.

This clone has just a few counts. This chain joins TRBV5-1 and TRBJ2-3, with 8 bases lining up with TRBD2. Germline assignment: CDR1 SGHRS and CDR2 YFSETQ. With V trimmed by 8 bases and J by 12 bases, 20 bases remained unmatched. The CDR3 consists of 15 residues. DNA of the CDR3: TGCGCCAGTACCCGTAGCGGGGCTAATAGCGAAAGTCAGTATTTT. It specifies CASTRSGANSESQYF.

The chain combines TRBV5-4 with TRBJ2-2; D remains ambiguous. Germline V CDR1 and CDR2: SGHNT, YYREEE (reference sequence). This CDR3 spans 14 amino acids. The germline V and J ends were trimmed by 4 bases and 6 bases, with 13 bases remaining between them. CDR3 in amino acids: CASSPEVTAGELFF. In DNA, the CDR3 is TGTGCCAGCAGCCCTGAGGTGACGGCCGGGGAGCTGTTTTTT.

This chain connects TRBV6-5 to TRBJ2-2; the match to TRBD2 covers 10 bases. This CDR3 comprises 14 residues. Trimming removed 10 bases from V and 7 bases from J; junction bases left unmatched: 9. Germline V gives CDR1 MNHEY, CDR2 SVGAGI. The CDR3 spells CATKRGGLGGELFF. The CDR3 region has the DNA TGTGCCACCAAGCGGGGGGGCCTTGGCGGGGAGCTGTTTTTT.

The rearrangement links TRBV18 to TRBJ2-7; 8 bases are shared with TRBD1. Germline V gene sequence: CDR1 KGHSH, CDR2 LQKENI. The CDR3 loop spans 15 amino acids. V lost 1 base and J lost 5; bases outside the gene matches: 7. In DNA, the CDR3 is TGTGCCAGCTCACCACAGCAGGGGGCCGATCACGAGCAGTACTTC. Its protein product is CASSPQQGADHEQYF.

This chain uses TRBV6-6 with TRBJ1-5; tentatively, D is TRBD1 (5 bases). Germline V CDR1 and CDR2: MNHNY, SVGAGI (reference sequence). The length of the CDR3 is 14 residues. V gave up 5 bases and J gave up 5 bases, with 13 bases separating them. CDR3 DNA: TGTGCCAGCAGTCTCGACAGACCCGATCAGCCCCAGCATTTT. Its protein product is CASSLDRPDQPQHF.

V is TRBV5-4 and J is TRBJ1-4; the match to TRBD1 covers 7 bases. The germline CDR1 and CDR2 sequences are SGHNT and YYREEE (reference sequence). The CDR3 has 14 residues. V lost 3 bases, J lost 4 bases, and 3 bases stayed unmatched. CDR3: CASSWGQNNEKLFF. The CDR3 DNA follows: TGTGCCAGCAGCTGGGGACAGAATAATGAAAAACTGTTTTTT.

This clone was counted once. The gene calls are TRBV5-8 and TRBJ1-5; 8 bases agree with TRBD1. The V gene end was trimmed by 4 bases and the J gene end by 11 bases; junction bases not matched to a gene: 11. Germline CDR1 and CDR2: SGHTS and YDEGEE. The CDR3 is 14 amino acids. CDR3 nucleotide sequence: TGTGCCAGCAGCGCCGGGGACAGGCGCCTGGCCCAGCATTTT. Its translation: CASSAGDRRLAQHF. The variable domain in full, completed from reference TRBV5-8 and TRBJ1-5, reads EAGVTQSPTHLIKTRGQQATLRCSPISGHTSVYWYQQALGLGLQFLLWYDEGEERNRGNFPPRFSGRQFPNYSSELNVNALELEDSALYLCASSAGDRRLAQHFGDGTRLSIL.

The gene calls are TRBV7-9 and TRBJ2-7; 9 bases align to TRBD2. CDR3 length equals 14 residues. Germline CDR1 is SEHNR and CDR2 is FQNEAQ (reference sequence). The J segment lost 7 bases and the V segment lost 5 bases, leaving 9 bases of the junction unmatched. As DNA, the CDR3 is TGTGCCAGCAGCCCTAGCGGGGACGGTAGGGAGCAGTACTTC. Translation gives CASSPSGDGREQYF.

V gene TRBV25-1 combines with J gene TRBJ2-5, with 7 bases that match TRBD1. The ends lost 3 bases at V and 1 base at J; junction bases unmatched: 8. Per the germline V gene, CDR1 is MGHDK and CDR2 is SYGVNS. The CDR3 consists of 16 residues. CDR3 sequence: CASSDKIGTVQETQYF. The CDR3 DNA sequence: TGTGCCAGCAGTGATAAGATCGGGACAGTCCAAGAGACCCAGTACTTC.

The chain recombines TRBV5-4 with TRBJ2-5; 11 bases map to TRBD2. This CDR3 spans 16 amino acids. Per germline, CDR1 SGHNT and CDR2 YYREEE (reference sequence). The trim removed 0 bases at V and 5 bases at J, leaving 6 bases unmatched. The CDR3 sequence: CASSLGLAGLGETQYF. The CDR3 coding sequence is TGTGCCAGCAGCTTGGGACTAGCGGGACTCGGTGAGACCCAGTACTTC.

V gene TRBV9 combines with J gene TRBJ2-1, with D unclear. Germline assignment: CDR1 SGDLS and CDR2 YYNGEE. This CDR3 contains 14 residues. V was shortened by 4 bases and J by 8 bases, with 16 bases between the two germline ends. In DNA, the CDR3 is TGTGCCAGCAGCACCAGACCGATTGGGGATGAGCAGTTCTTC. This encodes CASSTRPIGDEQFF. The whole variable domain, filled in from reference TRBV9 and TRBJ2-1, reads DSGVTQTPKHLITATGQRVTLRCSPRSGDLSVYWYQQSLDQGLQFLIQYYNGEERAKGNILERFSAQQFPDLHSELNLSSLELGDSALYFCASSTRPIGDEQFFGPGTRLTVL.

This sequence joins TRBV10-1 and TRBJ2-5; 10 positions match TRBD1. Looked up from germline, CDR1 is WNHNN and CDR2 is SYGVQD (reference sequence). J lost 2 bases, V lost 3 bases, and 6 bases had no gene match. This CDR3 contains 16 residues. Here the CDR3 DNA reads TGCGCCAGCAGTGACTCCGGGACAGGGGAACAAGAGACCCAGTACTTC. It codes for CASSDSGTGEQETQYF.

This clone was picked up one time. The CDR3 here is CAWSVLGSQPQHF. Written as DNA, the CDR3 is TGTGCCTGGAGTGTACTAGGATCTCAGCCCCAGCATTTT. The chain joins TRBV30 to TRBJ1-5; no clear D gene. The germline gives CDR1 GTSNPN, CDR2 SVGIG (reference sequence). Trimming removed 0 bases from V and 6 bases from J, with 9 bases in between. CDR3 length: 13 amino acids.

J is TRBJ2-5 and V is TRBV27; D unclear. The V gene's germline CDR1 is MNHEY and CDR2 SMNVEV (reference sequence). The CDR3 covers 17 residues. V lost 0 bases to trimming and J lost 5 bases, with 19 bases between them. DNA of the CDR3: TGTGCCAGCAGTTTATCGATGGTCTCCCTGCGCTCGGAGACCCAGTACTTC. Its protein product is CASSLSMVSLRSETQYF.

Only one count was recorded for this clone. The chain couples TRBV7-9 to TRBJ2-2; TRBD2 matches at 11 bases. CDR3 size: 17 residues. V lost 2 bases, J lost 1 base, and 3 bases stayed unmatched. Per the germline V gene, CDR1 is SEHNR and CDR2 is FQNEAQ (reference sequence). The CDR3 reads CASSLTGLAGNTGELFF. DNA for the CDR3: TGTGCCAGCAGCTTAACCGGACTAGCGGGGAACACCGGGGAGCTGTTTTTT.

This chain uses TRBV4-1 with TRBJ2-2; 10 bases fit TRBD1. Germline V gene sequence: CDR1 MGHRA, CDR2 YSYEKL. The CDR3 is made up of 15 amino acids. After removal of 1 base from V and 5 bases from J, the junction contained 1 base not matched to a gene. CDR3 residues: CASSQAGQGTGELFF. DNA of the CDR3: TGCGCCAGCAGCCAAGCGGGACAGGGGACCGGGGAGCTGTTTTTT.

The chain employs TRBV7-6 and TRBJ2-5; unclear D gene. The V gene lost 3 bases and the J gene lost 1 base, with 9 bases spanning the gap. The CDR3 loop spans 14 amino acids. Germline-derived CDR1 and CDR2 are SGHVS and FNYEAQ. The CDR3, as DNA: TGTGCCAGCAGCTTGGGCAGTACCCAAGAGACCCAGTACTTC. Protein: CASSLGSTQETQYF. Together with reference TRBV7-6 and TRBJ2-5, the CDR3 gives the full variable domain: GAGVSQSPRYKVTKRGQDVALRCDPISGHVSLYWYRQALGQGPEFLTYFNYEAQQDKSGLPNDRFSAERPEGSISTLTIQRTEQRDSAMYRCASSLGSTQETQYFGPGTRLLVL.

The chain has TRBV10-3 and TRBJ2-7, with a tentative D call TRBD1 (6 bases). This CDR3 region has 12 residues. CDR1 is ENHRY and CDR2 is SYGVKD in the germline V gene. Trimming took 7 bases from V and 5 from J, leaving 12 bases between them. The chain's CDR3 is CAIMSAGDEQYF. CDR3 in DNA: TGTGCCATCATGTCGGCAGGGGACGAGCAGTACTTC.

The genes are TRBV5-1 and TRBJ1-2, with 8 positions matching TRBD1. Germline-derived CDR1 and CDR2 are SGHRS and YFSETQ. The length of the CDR3 is 15 residues. The junction had 12 bases not matched to a gene; V was cut back by 3 bases and J by 8 bases. The CDR3 nucleotides read TGCGCCAGCAGCTACTCCGACAGGGGTCTGGACGGCTACACCTTC. It codes for CASSYSDRGLDGYTF.

This clone was seen just once. The chain couples TRBV19 to TRBJ2-5; unclear D gene. The V and J ends lost 1 base and 4 bases respectively, with 7 bases between them. CDR1 is LNHDA and CDR2 is SQIVND in the germline V gene (reference sequence). This CDR3 has 13 residues. The CDR3 sequence is CASSIVPGETQYF. CDR3 sequence (DNA): TGTGCCAGTAGTATAGTCCCAGGAGAGACCCAGTACTTC.

The chain employs TRBV15 and TRBJ2-7, with 8 bases that match TRBD2. The CDR3 is 16 residues long. V dropped 8 bases and J dropped 4; count of bases not matched to a gene: 16. Germline V gene lookup returns CDR1 LNHNV and CDR2 YYDKDF (reference sequence). CDR3 in amino acids: CATADSSAGVSYEQYF. Written as DNA, the CDR3 is TGTGCCACCGCCGACTCGTCAGCGGGAGTGTCTTACGAGCAGTACTTC.

This chain joins TRBV15 and TRBJ1-4; D gene uncertain. The V and J ends lost 0 bases and 7 bases respectively, with 15 bases between them. Per the germline V gene, CDR1 is LNHNV and CDR2 is YYDKDF (reference sequence). The CDR3 spans 16 residues. The chain's CDR3 is CATSRDQQRASEKLFF. As DNA, the CDR3 is TGTGCCACCAGCAGAGATCAGCAGCGGGCAAGTGAAAAACTGTTTTTT.

The rearrangement uses TRBV18 and TRBJ2-3; a weak D match, TRBD2 (6 bases). The germline V gene has CDR1 KGHSH and CDR2 LQKENI. Trimming took 3 bases from V and 2 from J, leaving 15 bases between them. This CDR3 has 16 amino acids. The DNA for the CDR3 is TGTGCCAGCTCACCTGGGAGGAGCACCGACACAGATACGCAGTATTTT. Its protein product is CASSPGRSTDTDTQYF. The entire variable domain, with the rest obtained from reference TRBV18 and TRBJ2-3, is as follows: NAGVMQNPRHLVRRRGQEARLRCSPMKGHSHVYWYRQLPEEGLKFMVYLQKENIIDESGMPKERFSAEFPKEGPSILRIQQVVRGDSAAYFCASSPGRSTDTDTQYFGPGTRLTVL.

V is TRBV2 and J is TRBJ1-5, with D maybe TRBD1 (5 bases). CDR1 is SNHLY, CDR2 FYNNEI, per germline. V lost 5 bases, J lost 0 bases, and 11 bases lay in between. The CDR3 runs 15 residues. CDR3 sequence reads: CASSFRDYSNQPQHF. As DNA, the CDR3 is TGTGCCAGCAGTTTCAGGGATTATAGCAATCAGCCCCAGCATTTT. The complete variable domain, with remaining parts taken from reference TRBV2 and TRBJ1-5, reads EPEVTQTPSHQVTQMGQEVILRCVPISNHLYFYWYRQILGQKVEFLVSFYNNEISEKSEIFDDQFSVERPDGSNFTLKIRSTKLEDSAMYFCASSFRDYSNQPQHFGDGTRLSIL.

The V gene is TRBV7-9, the J gene TRBJ2-1, with a possible D match to TRBD2 (6 bases). The CDR3 runs 14 residues. CDR1 and CDR2 (germline): SEHNR, FQNEAQ (reference sequence). V was trimmed by 5 bases and J by 8 bases, leaving 16 bases between them. As DNA, the CDR3 is TGTGCCAGCAGCCCCCGGGAGTTTCTGGATGAGCAGTTCTTC. The encoded protein is CASSPREFLDEQFF.

The genes are TRBV27 and TRBJ1-2; D is uncertain. V lost 1 base and J lost 6, with 6 bases in between. CDR3 length: 12 residues. Germline CDR1 MNHEY, CDR2 SMNVEV (reference sequence). CDR3 coding DNA: TGTGCCAGCAGTTTATATGGCGATGGCTACACCTTC. This codes for CASSLYGDGYTF.

CDR3 amino acids: CASSLGTGQLVYEQYF. The CDR3 DNA is TGTGCCAGCAGCCTCGGGACAGGCCAGTTGGTGTACGAGCAGTACTTC. The chain employs TRBV5-5 and TRBJ2-7; 8 nucleotides agree with TRBD1. The CDR3 totals 16 residues. V trimming: 4 bases; J trimming: 4 bases; junction bases outside the gene matches: 13. Germline lookup yields CDR1 SGHKS and CDR2 YYEKEE (reference sequence).

This clone was seen just once. The chain combines TRBV21-1 with TRBJ2-7; TRBD2, the table's D call, was not compared with the DNA. TRBV21-1 is a documented pseudogene. The CDR3 covers 14 residues. The CDR3 region has the DNA TGTGCCAGCCAACTAGCGGGGGAGCTATACGAGCAGTACTTC. Translation: CASQLAGELYEQYF.

This clone was observed once. The chain combines TRBV5-5 with TRBJ2-7; 10 bases match TRBD1. V shed 0 bases and J 3 bases; nucleotides not matched to a gene: 9. The CDR3 is 17 residues long. CDR1 and CDR2 (germline): SGHKS, YYEKEE (reference sequence). CDR3 sequence reads: CASSLAGRGQGFYEQYF. CDR3 nucleotides: TGTGCCAGCAGCTTGGCCGGTAGGGGACAGGGGTTCTACGAGCAGTACTTC.

The rearrangement links TRBV29-1 to TRBJ2-5; D gene ambiguous. Germline V CDR1 and CDR2: SQVTM, ANQGSEA. The CDR3 sequence is 13 residues long. The V gene lost 2 bases and the J gene lost 5 bases, with 12 bases spanning the gap. CDR3 sequence: CSVESLARETQYF. CDR3 bases: TGCAGCGTTGAATCTTTGGCACGGGAGACCCAGTACTTC.